This T cell receptor (beta chain) was retrieved from a study of control samples from healthy donors and cancer patients. Data came from immunoSEQ multiplex PCR; TCRdb stores just in-frame clones and leaves some out. The sample lists approximately 94,000 clones; 84% were seen once. The CDR3 extends over 11 amino acids. CDR1 is DFQATT, CDR2 SNEGSKA, per germline (reference sequence). Trimming took 5 bases from V and 7 from J, leaving 11 bases between them. What was sequenced was PBMCs. The gene calls are TRBV20-1 and TRBJ1-2, with unresolved D. This TCR was sampled from a man between 65 and 85 years old with lung cancer. CDR3 nucleotide sequence: TGCAGTGCTGAGACGGCGGGTGGCTACACCTTC. Amino acids: CSAETAGGYTF.